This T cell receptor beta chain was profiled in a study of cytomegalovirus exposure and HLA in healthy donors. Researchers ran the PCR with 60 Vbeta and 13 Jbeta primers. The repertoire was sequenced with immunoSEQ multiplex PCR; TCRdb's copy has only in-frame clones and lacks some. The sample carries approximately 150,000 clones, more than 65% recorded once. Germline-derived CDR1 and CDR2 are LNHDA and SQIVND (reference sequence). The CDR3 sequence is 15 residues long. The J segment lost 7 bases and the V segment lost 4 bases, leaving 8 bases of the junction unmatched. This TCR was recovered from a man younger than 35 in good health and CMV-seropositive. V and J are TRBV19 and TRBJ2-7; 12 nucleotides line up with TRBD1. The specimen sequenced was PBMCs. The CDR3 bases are TGTGCCAGTAGTACGGGACAGGGGGCGCAGTGGGAGCAGTACGTC. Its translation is CASSTGQGAQWEQYV.